One and the same sample provided the 4 T cell receptor beta chains below, sequenced in a study of vaccination effects on CD4 cells after COVID-19 (dated by TCRdb to between 2021 and 2023). No antigen is known for these receptors. Library generation was performed with the immunoSEQ multiplex PCR assay. TCRdb re-hosts the immuneACCESS table, in-frame sequences only. Its copies lack some clones; in the studies checked, an unresolved V gene accounts for under half of them, and the cause for the rest is not known. This sample lists roughly 71,000 clones; over 70% were detected once. The leading ten clones occupy roughly 1.2% of the sample. To identify antigen-specific CD4+ T cell clonotypes by their expansion, the ViraFEST assay first stimulated PBMC with viral peptide pools and then applied TCR sequencing. After 10 days of culture, CD4+ T cells were isolated with the EasySep CD4+ T cell isolation kit. Participants received two doses of either the BNT162b2 or the mRNA-1273 mRNA SARS-CoV-2 vaccine.

This specimen was CD4+ T cells from PBMCs cultured with HCoV-229E spike peptides, taken after COVID-19 vaccination. In light of the paper, this sample's cell subset or site label describes: HCoV-229E spike overlapping peptide pool stimulation. The receptor source for this set is a human donor who received a COVID-19 vaccine.

The V call is TRBV28, the J call TRBJ2-2; D is possibly TRBD1 (5 bases). The CDR3 extends over 15 amino acids. Germline lookup yields CDR1 MDHEN and CDR2 SYDVKM. V was shortened by 6 bases and J by 8 bases, with 19 bases between the two germline ends. CDR3 DNA: TGTGCCAGCAGCTCCCAGTGGCAGGGAACTGGGGAGCTGTTTTTT. It translates to CASSSQWQGTGELFF.

This clone came up a few times. The chain uses TRBV6-5 and TRBJ1-2, with 7 bases that match TRBD1. This CDR3 has 14 residues. Germline assignment: CDR1 MNHEY and CDR2 SVGAGI. Trimming took 6 bases from V and 3 from J; bases not matched to a gene: 7. The DNA for the CDR3 is TGTGCCAGCAGGCAACCGACAGGGCACTATGGCTACACCTTC. This translates into CASRQPTGHYGYTF.

The J gene is TRBJ1-4, the V gene TRBV30, with 7 bases lining up with TRBD1. Germline CDR1 reads GTSNPN; CDR2 reads SVGIG (reference sequence). There are 13 residues in the CDR3. V lost 8 bases and J lost 7; bases outside the gene matches: 10. The CDR3 coding sequence is TGTGCCGCAAGAGTCCAGGGGGTTGAAAAACTGTTTTTT. This sequence encodes CAARVQGVEKLFF.

The chain joins TRBV10-2 to TRBJ2-3; D not resolved. Germline CDR1 is WSHSY and CDR2 is SAAADI. CDR3 length: 13 residues. The V and J ends lost 6 bases and 0 bases respectively, with 7 bases between them. The CDR3 nucleotides read TGCGCCAGCAGGGGATTTAGCACAGATACGCAGTATTTT. It yields the protein CASRGFSTDTQYF.